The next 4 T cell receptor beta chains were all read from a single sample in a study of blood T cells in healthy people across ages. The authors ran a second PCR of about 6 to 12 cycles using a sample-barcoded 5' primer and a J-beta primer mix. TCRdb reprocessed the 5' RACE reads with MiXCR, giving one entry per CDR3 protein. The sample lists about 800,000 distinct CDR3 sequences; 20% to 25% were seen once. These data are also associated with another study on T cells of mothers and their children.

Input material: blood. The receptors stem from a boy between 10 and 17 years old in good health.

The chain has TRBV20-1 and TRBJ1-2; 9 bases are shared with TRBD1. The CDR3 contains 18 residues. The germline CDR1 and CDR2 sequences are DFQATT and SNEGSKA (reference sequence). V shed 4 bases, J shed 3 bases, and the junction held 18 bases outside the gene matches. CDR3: CSATQNSLTGGGYYGYTF. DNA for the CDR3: TGCAGTGCTACCCAAAATTCCTTGACAGGGGGAGGCTACTATGGCTACACCTTC.

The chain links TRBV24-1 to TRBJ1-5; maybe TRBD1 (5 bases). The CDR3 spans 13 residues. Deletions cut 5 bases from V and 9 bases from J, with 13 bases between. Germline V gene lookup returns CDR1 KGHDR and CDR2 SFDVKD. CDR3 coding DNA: TGTGCCACCAGTGGGACAAGGGAAGGGCCCCAGCATTTT. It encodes CATSGTREGPQHF.

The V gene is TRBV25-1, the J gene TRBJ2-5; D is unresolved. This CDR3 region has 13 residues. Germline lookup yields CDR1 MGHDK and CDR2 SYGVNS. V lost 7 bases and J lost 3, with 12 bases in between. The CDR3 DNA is TGTGCCAGCACACCCATCAAAGAAGAGACCCAGTACTTC. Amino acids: CASTPIKEETQYF.

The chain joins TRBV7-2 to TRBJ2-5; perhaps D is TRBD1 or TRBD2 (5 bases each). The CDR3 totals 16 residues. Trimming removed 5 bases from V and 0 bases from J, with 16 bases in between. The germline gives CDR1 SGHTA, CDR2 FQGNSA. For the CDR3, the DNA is TGTGCCAGCAGCCGCGGACCCCGGGACCACCAAGAGACCCAGTACTTC. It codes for CASSRGPRDHQETQYF.